These 20 T cell receptor beta chains came from one sample sequenced in a study of response to subunit inactivated influenza vaccine. TCRdb ran MiXCR on the RT-PCR reads and lists one entry per CDR3 protein. The table records roughly 500,000 distinct CDR3 sequences, more than 15% of them present only once. Source: CD4+ T cells sorted from PBMCs, taken less than 30 months after vaccination. These receptors all stem from a man between 50 and 69 years old who received an inactivated influenza vaccine.

This clonotype was detected ten times or more. The chain links TRBV29-1 to TRBJ2-2; tentatively, D is TRBD2 (7 bases). V was clipped by 5 bases and J by 5 bases, with 12 bases between them. This CDR3 has 13 amino acids. Germline V gene data show CDR1 as SQVTM and CDR2 as ANQGSEA. DNA for the CDR3: TGCAGCGTTCTACAGGGAGGGACCGGGGAGCTGTTTTTT. It codes for CSVLQGGTGELFF.

This clonotype was seen a handful of times. This CDR3 is CSVVSPLTMRQFF. The CDR3 DNA reads as TGCAGCGTTGTGTCACCCCTTACAATGAGGCAGTTCTTC. The genes are TRBV29-1 and TRBJ2-1; D not certain. Trimming took 4 bases from V and 12 from J, leaving 19 bases between them. The germline gives CDR1 SQVTM, CDR2 ANQGSEA. This CDR3 has 13 amino acids.

The chain recombines TRBV28 with TRBJ1-5, with D uncertain. The CDR3 contains 11 residues. Trimming removed 6 bases from V and 7 bases from J, with 7 bases in between. Germline CDR1 and CDR2: MDHEN and SYDVKM. This CDR3 reads CASSTMQPQHF. CDR3 nucleotide sequence: TGTGCCAGCAGCACCATGCAGCCCCAGCATTTT.

This clonotype showed up just a few times. The V call is TRBV15, the J call TRBJ2-4, with TRBD2 identical over 8 bases. This CDR3 region has 16 residues. With 8 bases clipped from V and 0 bases from J, the junction kept 9 bases outside the gene matches. Germline V CDR1 and CDR2: LNHNV, YYDKDF (reference sequence). CDR3 bases: TGTGCCACCCGCCGCGGGGGGACGCTAGCCAAAAACATTCAGTACTTC. This encodes CATRRGGTLAKNIQYF.

This clonotype was recorded a few times. The rearrangement joins TRBV3-1 to TRBJ2-7, with D hard to call. The CDR3 has 11 amino acids. Trimming took 3 bases from V and 5 from J, leaving 5 bases between them. CDR1 and CDR2 from the germline V gene are LGHDT and YNNKEL (reference sequence). The CDR3 reads CASSHSHEQYF. The CDR3 DNA follows: TGTGCCAGCAGCCATAGCCACGAGCAGTACTTC.

The rearrangement links TRBV7-2 to TRBJ2-1, with 7 bases fitting TRBD2. J gave up 1 base and V 0 bases, and 6 bases lay outside the gene matches. The germline V gene has CDR1 SGHTA and CDR2 FQGNSA. The CDR3 is made up of 17 amino acids. The CDR3 DNA is TGTGCCAGCAGCTTAGCGGTCTGGGGGGGATCCTACAATGAGCAGTTCTTC. It specifies CASSLAVWGGSYNEQFF.

This clonotype occurred a few times. The chain is built from TRBV6-1 and TRBJ2-2, with 7 bases fitting TRBD1. Trimming cost V 6 bases and J 2 bases; bases outside gene matches: 9. The germline V gene encodes CDR1 MNHNS and CDR2 SASEGT. The CDR3 is made up of 16 amino acids. The CDR3 loop is CASRVTGVGNTGELFF. The CDR3 bases are TGTGCCAGCAGAGTCACAGGGGTGGGTAACACCGGGGAGCTGTTTTTT.

The chain joins TRBV7-9 to TRBJ2-1; TRBD2 aligns across 7 bases. The CDR3 runs 13 residues. Germline-derived CDR1 and CDR2 are SEHNR and FQNEAQ (reference sequence). J gave up 4 bases and V 8 bases, and 5 bases lay outside the gene matches. The CDR3 region has the DNA TGTGCCAGCCAGCGGGATGAATACAATGAGCAGTTCTTC. It translates to CASQRDEYNEQFF.

The genes are TRBV5-1 and TRBJ2-7, with D hard to call. Germline V gene sequence: CDR1 SGHRS, CDR2 YFSETQ. Trimming left V 4 bases short and J 1 base short, with 12 bases between. This CDR3 has 14 amino acids. CDR3 nucleotides: TGCGCCAGCAGCCTCTACGCCGAATCCTACGAGCAGTACTTC. Translated, it gives CASSLYAESYEQYF.

The rearrangement joins TRBV12-3 or TRBV12-4 to TRBJ1-2; the D is unclear. V lost 3 bases to trimming and J lost 8 bases, with 13 bases between them. The CDR3 is 13 amino acids. CDR3 bases: TGTGCCAGCAGTTTGCCCCCCACCCCAGGCTACACCTTC. This codes for CASSLPPTPGYTF.

This clonotype was counted only a few times. The chain is built from TRBV5-6 and TRBJ2-2; D uncertain. This CDR3 has 12 amino acids. Germline V CDR1 and CDR2: SGHDT, YYEEEE. V gave up 1 base and J gave up 7 bases, with 5 bases separating them. CDR3 sequence: CASSLFDGELFF. Written as DNA, the CDR3 is TGTGCCAGCAGCTTGTTCGACGGGGAGCTGTTTTTT.

The chain joins TRBV30 to TRBJ2-2; D unresolved. CDR3 length: 12 amino acids. Trimming left V 3 bases short and J 6 bases short, with 8 bases between. Germline CDR1 GTSNPN, CDR2 SVGIG (reference sequence). CDR3 nucleotide sequence: TGTGCCTGGAGGCCCGGTCCCGGGGAGCTGTTTTTT. Its translation is CAWRPGPGELFF.

The chain is built from TRBV6-5 and TRBJ2-5; D may be TRBD1 (5 bases). V was clipped by 2 bases and J by 5 bases, with 15 bases between them. The CDR3 totals 15 residues. The germline V gene has CDR1 MNHEY and CDR2 SVGAGI. This CDR3 reads CASSYEQGGLETQYF. The CDR3 DNA sequence: TGTGCCAGCAGTTACGAGCAGGGTGGGTTGGAGACCCAGTACTTC.

This clonotype was detected only a few times. CDR3 amino acids: CATSDRGVGTQYF. The CDR3 DNA sequence: TGTGCCACCAGTGATAGAGGGGTAGGGACCCAGTACTTC. The chain carries TRBV24-1 and TRBJ2-5; D may match TRBD1 or TRBD2 (5 bases each). Germline CDR1 KGHDR, CDR2 SFDVKD. V was cut by 3 bases and J by 7 bases, with 11 bases left in between. The CDR3 runs to 13 residues.

This clonotype was counted a few times. The CDR3 is CASSVDPKETQYF. The CDR3 DNA follows: TGTGCCAGCAGCGTAGACCCCAAAGAGACCCAGTACTTC. J is TRBJ2-5 and V is TRBV9; D remains unclear. The CDR3 contains 13 residues. The V gene lost 0 bases and the J gene lost 3 bases, with 6 bases spanning the gap. Per the germline V gene, CDR1 is SGDLS and CDR2 is YYNGEE.

This clonotype was detected only a few times. V is TRBV11-2 and J is TRBJ2-3, with 12 bases lining up with TRBD2. Germline lookup yields CDR1 SGHAT and CDR2 FQNNGV. CDR3 length: 18 residues. Trimming removed 5 bases from V and 2 bases from J; junction bases left unmatched: 11. The CDR3 nucleotides read TGTGCCAGCAGCCCTCAAGGACTAGCGGGGCCCCACACAGATACGCAGTATTTT. Amino acid sequence: CASSPQGLAGPHTDTQYF.

This rearrangement joins TRBV5-6 to TRBJ2-4, with a tentative D call TRBD1 (5 bases). The CDR3 runs to 16 residues. V dropped 4 bases and J dropped 1 base, with 15 bases sitting between them. From germline, CDR1 is SGHDT and CDR2 YYEEEE. The CDR3 here is CASSPLGVLAKNIQYF. The CDR3 nucleotides are TGTGCCAGCAGCCCTTTAGGGGTCTTGGCCAAAAACATTCAGTACTTC.

The chain employs TRBV7-9 and TRBJ2-2; no firm D call. This CDR3 has 13 amino acids. V was pared by 3 bases and J by 2 bases, with 4 bases between. Germline V gives CDR1 SEHNR, CDR2 FQNEAQ (reference sequence). This chain's CDR3 is CASSFFNTGELFF. The CDR3, as DNA: TGTGCCAGCAGCTTCTTTAACACCGGGGAGCTGTTTTTT.

This chain joins TRBV4-3 and TRBJ2-1, with D uncertain. The CDR3 covers 16 residues. V was clipped by 2 bases and J by 2 bases, with 13 bases between them. The V gene's germline CDR1 is LGHNA and CDR2 YSLEER. The CDR3 protein is CASSQYTAVAYNEQFF. CDR3 sequence (DNA): TGCGCCAGCAGCCAATACACGGCAGTAGCCTACAATGAGCAGTTCTTC.

This clonotype was detected a few times. The chain is built from TRBV25-1 and TRBJ2-3, with D possibly being TRBD2 (7 bases). The CDR3 consists of 15 residues. Deletions cut 2 bases from V and 2 bases from J, with 11 bases between. The germline V gene encodes CDR1 MGHDK and CDR2 SYGVNS. Here the CDR3 DNA reads TGTGCCAGCAGTGAAGGGGGGGCCAACACAGATACGCAGTATTTT. It specifies CASSEGGANTDTQYF.